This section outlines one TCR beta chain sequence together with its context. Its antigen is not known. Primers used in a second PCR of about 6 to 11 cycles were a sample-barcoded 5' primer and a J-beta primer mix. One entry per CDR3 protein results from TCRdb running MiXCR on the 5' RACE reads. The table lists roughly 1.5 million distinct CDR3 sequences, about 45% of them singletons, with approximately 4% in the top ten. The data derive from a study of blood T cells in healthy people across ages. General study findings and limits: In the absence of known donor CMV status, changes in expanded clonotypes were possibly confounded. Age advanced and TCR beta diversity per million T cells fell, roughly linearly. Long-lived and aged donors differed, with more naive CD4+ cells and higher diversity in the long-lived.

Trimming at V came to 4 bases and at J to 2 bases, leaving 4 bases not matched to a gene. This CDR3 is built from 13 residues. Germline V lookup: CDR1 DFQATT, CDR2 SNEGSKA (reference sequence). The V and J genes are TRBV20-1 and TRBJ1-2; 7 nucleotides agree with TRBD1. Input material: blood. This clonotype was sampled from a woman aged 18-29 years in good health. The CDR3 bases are TGCAGTGCTATTACAGGGGACAACTATGGCTACACCTTC. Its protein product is CSAITGDNYGYTF.